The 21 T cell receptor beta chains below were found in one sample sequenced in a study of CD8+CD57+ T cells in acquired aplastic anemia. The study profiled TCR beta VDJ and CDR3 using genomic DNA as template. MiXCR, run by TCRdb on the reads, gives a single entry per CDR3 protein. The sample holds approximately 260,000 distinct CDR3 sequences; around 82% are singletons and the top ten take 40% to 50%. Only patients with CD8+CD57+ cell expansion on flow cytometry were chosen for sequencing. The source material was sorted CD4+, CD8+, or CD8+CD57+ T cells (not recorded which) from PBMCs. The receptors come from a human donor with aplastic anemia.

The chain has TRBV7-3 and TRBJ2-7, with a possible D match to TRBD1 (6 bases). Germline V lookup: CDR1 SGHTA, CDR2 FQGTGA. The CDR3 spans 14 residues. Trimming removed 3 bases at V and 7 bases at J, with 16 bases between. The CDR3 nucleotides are TGTGCCAGCAGCTTGGAGGTTTGGGGGCGGGAGCAGTACGTC. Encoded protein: CASSLEVWGREQYV.

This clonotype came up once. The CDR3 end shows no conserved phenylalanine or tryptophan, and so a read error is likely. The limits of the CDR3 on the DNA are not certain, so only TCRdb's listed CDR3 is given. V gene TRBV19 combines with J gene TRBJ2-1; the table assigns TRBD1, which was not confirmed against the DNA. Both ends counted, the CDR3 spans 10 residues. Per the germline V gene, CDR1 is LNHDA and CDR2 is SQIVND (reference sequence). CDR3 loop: CASSIPPTGL.

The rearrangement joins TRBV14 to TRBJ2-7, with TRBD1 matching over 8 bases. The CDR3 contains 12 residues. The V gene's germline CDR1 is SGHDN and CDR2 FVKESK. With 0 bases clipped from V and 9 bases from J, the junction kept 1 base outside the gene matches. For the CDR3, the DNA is TGTGCCAGCAGCCAAGACGGGACAGGGCAGTACTTC. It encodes CASSQDGTGQYF. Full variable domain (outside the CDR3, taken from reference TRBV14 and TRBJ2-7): EAGVTQFPSHSVIEKGQTVTLRCDPISGHDNLYWYRRVMGKEIKFLLHFVKESKQDESGMPNNRFLAERTGGTYSTLKVQPAELEDSGVYFCASSQDGTGQYFGPGTRLTVT.

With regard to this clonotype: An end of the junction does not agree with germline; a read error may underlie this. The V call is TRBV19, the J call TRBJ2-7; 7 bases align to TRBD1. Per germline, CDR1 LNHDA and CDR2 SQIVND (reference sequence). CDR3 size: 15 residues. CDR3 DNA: TGTGGCAGTGGTATAGCTTCGACAGGGAACTATGAGCAGTACTTC. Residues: CGSGIASTGNYEQYF.

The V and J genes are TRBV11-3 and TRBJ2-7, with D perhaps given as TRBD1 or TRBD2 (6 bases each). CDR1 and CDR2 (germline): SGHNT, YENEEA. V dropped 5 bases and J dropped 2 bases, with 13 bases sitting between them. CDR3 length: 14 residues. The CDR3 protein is CASSGRGQAYEQYV. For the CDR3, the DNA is TGTGCCAGCAGCGGCCGGGGGCAAGCCTACGAGCAGTACGTC.

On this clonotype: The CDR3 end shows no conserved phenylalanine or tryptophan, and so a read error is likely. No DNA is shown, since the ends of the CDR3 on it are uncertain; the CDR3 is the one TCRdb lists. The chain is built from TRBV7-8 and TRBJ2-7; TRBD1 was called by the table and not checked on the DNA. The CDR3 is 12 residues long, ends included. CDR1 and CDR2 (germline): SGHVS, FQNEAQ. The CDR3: CASSLAGAEQKH.

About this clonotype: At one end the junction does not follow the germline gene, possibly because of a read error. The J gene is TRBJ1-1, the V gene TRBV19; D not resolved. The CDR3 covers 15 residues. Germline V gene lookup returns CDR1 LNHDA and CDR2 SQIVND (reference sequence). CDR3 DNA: TGTGCCAGCAGCTTAGCTATCACAGCGAACACTGAAGATTTCTTC. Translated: CASSLAITANTEDFF.

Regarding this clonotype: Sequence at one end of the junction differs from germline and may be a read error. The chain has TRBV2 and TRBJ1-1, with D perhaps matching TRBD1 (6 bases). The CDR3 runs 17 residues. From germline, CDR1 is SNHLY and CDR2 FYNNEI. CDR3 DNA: TGTGCCAGCGGGGACGGGGGCACAGATACGCGGAATTTTGGCCCTGTCTTT. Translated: CASGDGGTDTRNFGPVF.

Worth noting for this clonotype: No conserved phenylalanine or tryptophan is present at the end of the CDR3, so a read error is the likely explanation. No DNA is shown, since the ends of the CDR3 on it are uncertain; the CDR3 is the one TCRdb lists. CDR3 region: CASSPSGTWGESQ. This chain uses TRBV7-3 with TRBJ2-3; the table's TRBD2 call for D was not verified on the DNA. Both ends counted, the CDR3 spans 13 residues. The germline V gene encodes CDR1 SGHTA and CDR2 FQGTGA.

The CDR3 region is CASSIRTASSYEQYF. The CDR3 DNA reads TGTGCCAGTAGTATCAGGACAGCCAGCTCCTACGAGCAGTACTTC. The chain is built from TRBV19 and TRBJ2-7, with a tentative D call TRBD1 (6 bases). Germline V gives CDR1 LNHDA, CDR2 SQIVND (reference sequence). The germline V and J ends were trimmed by 3 bases and 0 bases, with 12 bases remaining between them. This CDR3 region has 15 residues.

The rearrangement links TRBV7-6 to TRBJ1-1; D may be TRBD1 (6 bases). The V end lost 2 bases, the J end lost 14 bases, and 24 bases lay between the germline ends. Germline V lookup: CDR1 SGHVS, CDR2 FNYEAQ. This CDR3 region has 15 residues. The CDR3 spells CASSLSDGTKDTQFF. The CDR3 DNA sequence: TGTGCCAGCAGCTTATCCGACGGGACAAAAGATACCCAGTTCTTT.

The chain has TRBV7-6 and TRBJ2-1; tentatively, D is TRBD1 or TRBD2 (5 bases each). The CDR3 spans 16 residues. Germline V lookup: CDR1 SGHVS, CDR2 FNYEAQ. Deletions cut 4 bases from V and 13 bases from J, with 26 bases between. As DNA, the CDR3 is TGTGCCAGCAGCTCTGACAGAGGGCGATCACCCCATCACCAGTTCTTC. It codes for CASSSDRGRSPHHQFF.

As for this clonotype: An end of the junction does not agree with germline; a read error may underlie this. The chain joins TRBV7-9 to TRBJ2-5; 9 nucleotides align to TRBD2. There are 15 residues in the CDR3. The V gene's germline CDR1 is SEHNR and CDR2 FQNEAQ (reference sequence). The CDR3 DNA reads TGTGCCAGCAGCTCTAGCGGGGTCCGGGGAGAGACCAAGTACTTC. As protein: CASSSSGVRGETKYF.

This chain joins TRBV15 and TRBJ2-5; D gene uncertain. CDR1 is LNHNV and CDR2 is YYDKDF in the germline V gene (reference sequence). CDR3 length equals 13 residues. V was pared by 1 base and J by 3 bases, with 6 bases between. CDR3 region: CATSRGSEETQYF. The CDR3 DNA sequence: TGTGCCACCAGCAGAGGCAGCGAAGAGACCCAGTACTTC.

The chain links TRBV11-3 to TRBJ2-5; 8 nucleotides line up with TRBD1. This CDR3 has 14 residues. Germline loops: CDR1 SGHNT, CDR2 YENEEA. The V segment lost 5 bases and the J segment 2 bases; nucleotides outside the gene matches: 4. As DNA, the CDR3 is TGTGCCAGCAGCGGACAGGGTGAGCAAGAGACCCAGTACTTC. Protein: CASSGQGEQETQYF.

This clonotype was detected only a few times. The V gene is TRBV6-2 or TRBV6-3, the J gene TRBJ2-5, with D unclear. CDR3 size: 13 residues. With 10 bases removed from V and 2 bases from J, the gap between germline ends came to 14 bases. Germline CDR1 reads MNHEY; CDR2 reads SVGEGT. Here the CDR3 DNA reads TGTGCCACCTGCCGGGCAGAACAAGAGACCCAGTACTTC. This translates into CATCRAEQETQYF.

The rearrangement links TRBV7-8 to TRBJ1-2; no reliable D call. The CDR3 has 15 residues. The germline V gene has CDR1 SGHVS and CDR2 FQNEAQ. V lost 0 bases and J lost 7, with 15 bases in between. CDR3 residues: CASSLAGGPDAGYTF. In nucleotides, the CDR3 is TGTGCCAGCAGCTTAGCGGGAGGTCCCGATGCTGGCTACACCTTC.

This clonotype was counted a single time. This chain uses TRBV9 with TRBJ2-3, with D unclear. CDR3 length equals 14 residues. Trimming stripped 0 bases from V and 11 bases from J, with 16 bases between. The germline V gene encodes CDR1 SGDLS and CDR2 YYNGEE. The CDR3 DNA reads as TGTGCCAGCAGCGTAGACCAGAACCCCTACATGCAGTATTTT. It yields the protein CASSVDQNPYMQYF.

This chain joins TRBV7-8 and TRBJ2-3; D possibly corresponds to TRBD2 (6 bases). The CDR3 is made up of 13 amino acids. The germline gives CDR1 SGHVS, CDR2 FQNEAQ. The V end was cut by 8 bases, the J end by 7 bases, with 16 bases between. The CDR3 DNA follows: TGTGCCAGCGGGTTCGGGGGAAGTCATACGCAGTATTTT. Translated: CASGFGGSHTQYF.

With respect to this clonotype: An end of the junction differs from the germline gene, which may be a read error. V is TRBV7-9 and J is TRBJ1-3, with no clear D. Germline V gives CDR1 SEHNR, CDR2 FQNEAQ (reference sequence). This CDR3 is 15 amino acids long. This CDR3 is CASSPEAGDGTDMYF. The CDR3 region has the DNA TGTGCCAGCAGCCCCGAGGCGGGCGATGGCACAGACATGTACTTT.

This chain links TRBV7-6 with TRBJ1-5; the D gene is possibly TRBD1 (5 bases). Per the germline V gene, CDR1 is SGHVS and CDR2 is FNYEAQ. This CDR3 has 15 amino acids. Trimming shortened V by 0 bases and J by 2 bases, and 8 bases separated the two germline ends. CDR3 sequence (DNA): TGTGCCAGCAGCTTAGCTTGGGGGGGCAATCAGCCCCAGCATTTT. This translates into CASSLAWGGNQPQHF.